Following are 27 T cell receptor beta chains from one sample sequenced in a study of blood T cell repertoires in COVID-19. Profiling relied on immunoSEQ multiplex PCR, and the TCRdb table lists in-frame clones only, not all of them. This table has nearly 300,000 clones, approximately 90% appearing once. What was sequenced was peripheral blood. These receptors originate from a woman aged 25 to 39 who had recovered from COVID-19.

The V and J genes are TRBV7-9 and TRBJ1-4; unclear D gene. This CDR3 contains 15 residues. Germline V gene sequence: CDR1 SEHNR, CDR2 FQNEAQ (reference sequence). Trimming took off 5 bases at V and 4 bases at J, with 14 bases between the two ends. Here the CDR3 DNA reads TGTGCCAGCAGCCCATACGGGGTTCTTAATGAAAAACTGTTTTTT. Its protein is CASSPYGVLNEKLFF.

The chain uses TRBV11-3 and TRBJ2-3; 14 bases line up with TRBD2. Germline trimming cut 4 bases from V and 5 bases from J; bases unmatched to any gene: 5. This CDR3 has 16 residues. The V gene's germline CDR1 is SGHNT and CDR2 YENEEA. The DNA of the CDR3 is TGTGCCAGCAGCTCCCGGACTAGCGGGGGGCAAGATACGCAGTATTTT. It is translated as CASSSRTSGGQDTQYF.

In its sample, this clone was seen a few times. The chain uses TRBV30 and TRBJ1-4; D is perhaps TRBD1 (6 bases). The CDR3 is 13 amino acids. V shed 8 bases and J shed 8 bases, with 18 bases lying between them. Per the germline V gene, CDR1 is GTSNPN and CDR2 is SVGIG (reference sequence). The CDR3 protein is CARKEPGVEKLFF. In DNA form, the CDR3 reads TGTGCCCGGAAGGAGCCAGGGGTGGAAAAACTGTTTTTT.

CDR3: CASSQDSVGLAGGREQFF. CDR3 in DNA: TGTGCCAGCAGCCAAGATTCAGTAGGACTAGCGGGGGGGCGGGAGCAGTTCTTC. The V and J genes are TRBV4-2 and TRBJ2-1, with 15 nucleotides matching TRBD2. The germline V gene encodes CDR1 LGHNA and CDR2 YNFKEQ. The V gene end was trimmed by 0 bases and the J gene end by 10 bases; junction bases not matched to a gene: 10. The CDR3 length is 18 residues.

V gene TRBV7-6 combines with J gene TRBJ1-6; the match to TRBD1 covers 9 bases. The J segment lost 7 bases and the V segment lost 1 base, leaving 2 bases of the junction unmatched. The germline V gene has CDR1 SGHVS and CDR2 FNYEAQ. The CDR3 is made up of 15 amino acids. This chain's CDR3 is CASSLGQGVNSPLHF. DNA of the CDR3: TGTGCCAGCAGCTTAGGACAGGGGGTCAATTCACCCCTCCACTTT.

The genes are TRBV18 and TRBJ1-2; TRBD1 matches at 9 bases. The junction had 3 bases not matched to a gene; V was cut back by 0 bases and J by 7 bases. Germline V gene lookup returns CDR1 KGHSH and CDR2 LQKENI. CDR3 length: 14 amino acids. CDR3 in amino acids: CASSPPGTGLGYTF. The CDR3 DNA sequence: TGTGCCAGCTCACCACCCGGGACAGGGCTTGGCTACACCTTC.

The rearrangement links TRBV27 to TRBJ2-1; 11 bases align to TRBD2. With 3 bases clipped from V and 5 bases from J, the junction kept 3 bases outside the gene matches. This CDR3 is 15 amino acids long. Germline CDR1 and CDR2: MNHEY and SMNVEV (reference sequence). The CDR3 DNA is TGTGCCAGCAGTTTTCTAGCGGGGGGTGACAATGAGCAGTTCTTC. It yields the protein CASSFLAGGDNEQFF.

The CDR3 DNA reads TGTGCCAGCAGTTCAGGGTATAGCTATGGCTACACCTTC. Translation: CASSSGYSYGYTF. This chain connects TRBV27 to TRBJ1-2; D might be TRBD1 (5 bases). CDR1 is MNHEY and CDR2 is SMNVEV in the germline V gene (reference sequence). There are 13 residues in the CDR3. V was cut by 4 bases and J by 4 bases, with 10 bases left in between.

The chain combines TRBV29-1 with TRBJ1-4; TRBD1 matches 7 bases. Per germline, CDR1 SQVTM and CDR2 ANQGSEA. Trimming took 6 bases from V and 9 from J; bases not matched to a gene: 10. The CDR3 extends over 13 amino acids. The CDR3 nucleotides are TGCAGCGTGGAGGGGGCAGTGAGGAAAAAACTGTTTTTT. Translation gives CSVEGAVRKKLFF.

This sequence joins TRBV6-5 and TRBJ2-7, with D unresolved. Germline CDR1 and CDR2: MNHEY and SVGAGI. The CDR3 runs to 14 residues. V lost 5 bases to trimming and J lost 2 bases, with 13 bases between them. Written as DNA, the CDR3 is TGTGCCAGCAGTACCCACAGTACCCCCTACGAGCAGTACTTC. This translates into CASSTHSTPYEQYF.

This clone occurred once. The V call is TRBV4-2, the J call TRBJ2-5, with a tentative D call TRBD2 (5 bases). V was pared by 0 bases and J by 2 bases, with 10 bases between. Germline V gives CDR1 LGHNA, CDR2 YNFKEQ. The CDR3 has 15 residues. The chain's CDR3 is CASSQDRPGQETQYF. The CDR3 nucleotides are TGTGCCAGCAGCCAAGATCGGCCGGGGCAAGAGACCCAGTACTTC.

V gene TRBV3-1 (or the pseudogene TRBV3-2) combines with J gene TRBJ1-1, with no clear D. Looked up from germline, CDR1 is LGHDT and CDR2 is YNNKEL (reference sequence). The CDR3 contains 12 residues. V lost 6 bases, J lost 1 base, and 6 bases lay in between. The CDR3 coding sequence is TGTGCCAGCAGTCTCGGGAACACTGAAGCTTTCTTT. Its protein is CASSLGNTEAFF.

The rearrangement uses TRBV5-8 and TRBJ2-7, with D possibly matching TRBD1 (6 bases). This CDR3 is 15 amino acids long. Trimming cost V 0 bases and J 2 bases, with 12 bases left between them. Germline assignment: CDR1 SGHTS and CDR2 YDEGEE. The CDR3 sequence is CASSLVPGQPYEQYF. The CDR3 DNA follows: TGTGCCAGCAGCTTGGTTCCCGGACAGCCCTACGAGCAGTACTTC.

The chain uses TRBV5-1 and TRBJ1-1; 8 bases align to TRBD1. Looked up from germline, CDR1 is SGHRS and CDR2 is YFSETQ. The CDR3 runs to 15 residues. The V segment lost 4 bases and the J segment 1 base; nucleotides outside the gene matches: 6. CDR3: CASSARTGKNTEAFF. The CDR3 DNA is TGCGCCAGCAGCGCCCGGACAGGGAAGAACACTGAAGCTTTCTTT.

This clone appeared once. The CDR3 here is CASSFRDTQYF. CDR3 bases: TGTGCCAGCAGCTTCAGAGATACGCAGTATTTT. V is TRBV7-2 and J is TRBJ2-3; D remains ambiguous. Trimming pared 3 bases from V and 5 bases from J, leaving 3 bases between. CDR1 SGHTA and CDR2 FQGNSA come from the germline V gene. The CDR3 contains 11 residues.

The genes are TRBV6-2 or TRBV6-3 and TRBJ2-6; D might be TRBD1 (6 bases). V lost 4 bases to trimming and J lost 1 base, with 26 bases between them. This CDR3 spans 21 amino acids. Germline V CDR1 and CDR2: MNHEY, SVGEGT. CDR3: CASSSEGEGFHRPSGANVLTF. DNA of the CDR3: TGTGCCAGCAGTTCAGAGGGGGAAGGTTTTCATCGGCCGTCTGGGGCCAACGTCCTGACTTTC.

V usage is TRBV3-1 (or the pseudogene TRBV3-2) and J usage is TRBJ2-7; tentatively, D is TRBD2 (6 bases). The CDR3 sequence is 13 residues long. Germline CDR1 and CDR2: LGHDT and YNNKEL (reference sequence). Trimming took off 7 bases at V and 6 bases at J, with 16 bases between the two ends. CDR3: CASTLPGGSEQYF. The CDR3 bases are TGTGCCAGCACCCTCCCCGGGGGATCCGAGCAGTACTTC.

The V and J genes are TRBV7-2 and TRBJ2-5; a weak D match, TRBD2 (8 bases). V lost 5 bases and J 2 bases, leaving 18 bases between the germline ends. The CDR3 extends over 16 amino acids. Germline lookup yields CDR1 SGHTA and CDR2 FQGNSA. CDR3 sequence reads: CASSPGRGRSQETQYF. The CDR3 DNA sequence: TGTGCCAGCAGCCCCGGGAGGGGGCGATCTCAAGAGACCCAGTACTTC.

V and J are TRBV6-2 or TRBV6-3 and TRBJ2-7; tentative D call: TRBD1 (6 bases). This CDR3 has 15 amino acids. With 4 bases removed from V and 0 bases from J, the gap between germline ends came to 13 bases. Germline V gene lookup returns CDR1 MNHEY and CDR2 SVGEGT. Here the CDR3 reads CASSFNRVLSYEQYF. The CDR3 coding sequence is TGTGCCAGCAGTTTCAACAGGGTCCTCTCCTACGAGCAGTACTTC.

J is TRBJ1-2 and V is TRBV7-2; 7 positions match TRBD1. The CDR3 sequence is 14 residues long. CDR1 is SGHTA and CDR2 is FQGNSA in the germline V gene. The ends lost 5 bases at V and 4 bases at J; junction bases unmatched: 7. CDR3 residues: CASSAARDSYGYTF. For the CDR3, the DNA is TGTGCCAGCAGCGCCGCCCGGGACAGCTATGGCTACACCTTC.

The chain couples TRBV4-2 to TRBJ1-5, with TRBD1 as a possible D gene (5 bases). The CDR3 is made up of 15 amino acids. With 3 bases removed from V and 5 bases from J, the gap between germline ends came to 14 bases. The germline CDR1 and CDR2 sequences are LGHNA and YNFKEQ. DNA of the CDR3: TGTGCCAGCAGCCAGGAAACAGGTTACCATCAGCCCCAGCATTTT. Translated: CASSQETGYHQPQHF.

The CDR3 loop is CASRAGSSTDTQYF. The CDR3 DNA reads TGTGCCAGCAGAGCAGGGTCTAGCACAGATACGCAGTATTTT. This rearrangement joins TRBV6-5 to TRBJ2-3; possible D gene TRBD1, 5 bases. CDR1 MNHEY and CDR2 SVGAGI come from the germline V gene. The V end was cut by 6 bases, the J end by 0 bases, with 10 bases between. CDR3 length equals 14 residues.

The chain has TRBV28 and TRBJ1-4, with 8 positions matching TRBD1. V lost 5 bases and J lost 6; bases outside the gene matches: 8. The CDR3 has 15 residues. CDR1 MDHEN and CDR2 SYDVKM come from the germline V gene. The CDR3 here is CASSLRQGSDEKLFF. CDR3 DNA: TGTGCCAGCAGTCTCAGACAGGGGAGCGATGAAAAACTGTTTTTT.

This clone was seen ten or more times. The chain recombines TRBV28 with TRBJ1-2; no reliable D call. The germline V gene encodes CDR1 MDHEN and CDR2 SYDVKM. This CDR3 spans 19 amino acids. With 2 bases removed from V and 3 bases from J, the gap between germline ends came to 25 bases. CDR3 DNA sequence: TGTGCCAGCAGTTTAGAGCGACCTACCGGCGCCACAACTTACTATGGCTACACCTTC. This encodes CASSLERPTGATTYYGYTF.

V usage is TRBV3-1 (or the pseudogene TRBV3-2) and J usage is TRBJ2-5; TRBD2 agrees at 13 bases. CDR1 is LGHDT, CDR2 YNNKEL, per germline (reference sequence). The CDR3 is 16 amino acids. The ends lost 2 bases at V and 5 bases at J; junction bases unmatched: 5. CDR3 coding DNA: TGTGCCAGCAGCCAACCACTAGCGGGGGGGCTGGAGACCCAGTACTTC. Its protein is CASSQPLAGGLETQYF.

The CDR3, as DNA: TGTGCCAGCAGTGCACAGGGATCCTCTGGAAACACCATATATTTT. Protein: CASSAQGSSGNTIYF. V is TRBV2 and J is TRBJ1-3; tentatively, D is TRBD1 (6 bases). The V gene's germline CDR1 is SNHLY and CDR2 FYNNEI. The V and J ends lost 4 bases and 0 bases respectively, with 10 bases between them. The CDR3 extends over 15 amino acids.

The chain carries TRBV10-3 and TRBJ2-1; 8 positions agree with TRBD2. Germline CDR1 reads ENHRY; CDR2 reads SYGVKD. The CDR3 totals 12 residues. J lost 9 bases, V lost 8 bases, and 6 bases had no gene match. The CDR3 spells CAIGPAGAEQFF. DNA for the CDR3: TGTGCCATCGGTCCAGCGGGGGCTGAGCAGTTCTTC.